This TCR beta chain stems from a study of blood T cell repertoires in COVID-19. About the study: Sites in the United States, Italy and Spain provided acute and convalescent COVID-19 samples.

The ends were cut back, 6 bases at V and 7 bases at J, with 16 bases in the middle. The CDR3 totals 14 residues. CDR1 and CDR2 from the germline V gene are MNHEY and SVGAGI. Sequencing was performed with immunoSEQ multiplex PCR; in TCRdb, only in-frame clones are kept and a portion is missing. The repertoire holds about 180,000 clones, more than 70% seen once, with around 2.7% in the top ten. Material: peripheral blood. The source of this sequence is a middle-aged man with active or convalescent COVID-19. The J gene is TRBJ2-1, the V gene TRBV6-5; D is possibly TRBD1 (8 bases). CDR3 region: CASSRTGRVNEQFF. In DNA, the CDR3 is TGTGCCAGCAGCCGGACAGGGAGGGTAAATGAGCAGTTCTTC.